The rows below give T cell receptor beta chains drawn from one sample of a study of blood T cell repertoires in COVID-19. TCRdb's copy holds only in-frame clones and misses some; the assay was immunoSEQ multiplex PCR. The repertoire includes around 150,000 clones, roughly 88% of them detected once, and 2% to 3% sits in the top ten. The sequenced material came from peripheral blood. These receptors were taken from a man younger than 35 with acute or convalescent COVID-19. The CDR3 runs from the conserved cysteine through the conserved F or W. Each record gives: V gene, J gene, clone size, D gene, CDR3 DNA, CDR3 protein. A D gene is named only where the DNA matches it firmly. A clone size is listed for some rows: how often the clone was seen (once, few, many), or a class if it is expanded.

V gene: TRBV27
J gene: TRBJ2-2
clone size: NA
D gene: NA
CDR3 DNA: TGTGCCAGCAGTTTATACAGACCTGGCGGGGAGCTGTTTTTT
CDR3 protein: CASSLYRPGGELFF

V gene: TRBV4-1
J gene: TRBJ1-5
clone size: NA
D gene: TRBD1
CDR3 DNA: TGCGCCAGCAGCCAAGTAATGACAGGGGGTAGGCAGCCCCAGCATTTT
CDR3 protein: CASSQVMTGGRQPQHF

V gene: TRBV29-1
J gene: TRBJ1-1
clone size: NA
D gene: NA
CDR3 DNA: TGCAGCGTTGCCGGGGTTGGATGGACTGAAGCTTTCTTT
CDR3 protein: CSVAGVGWTEAFF

V gene: TRBV6-5
J gene: TRBJ1-4
clone size: once
D gene: TRBD1
CDR3 DNA: TGTGCCAGCAGGTGGACAGGGAGTAATGAAAAACTGTTTTTT
CDR3 protein: CASRWTGSNEKLFF

V gene: TRBV24-1
J gene: TRBJ2-3
clone size: NA
D gene: NA
CDR3 DNA: TGTGCCACCAGACCACCAACGGGGGCAGATACGCAGTATTTT
CDR3 protein: CATRPPTGADTQYF

V gene: TRBV7-2
J gene: TRBJ1-2
clone size: NA
D gene: NA
CDR3 DNA: TGTGCCAGCAGCCCCGGGGGAGTCTATGGCTACACCTTC
CDR3 protein: CASSPGGVYGYTF

V gene: TRBV6-5
J gene: TRBJ1-6
clone size: NA
D gene: TRBD1
CDR3 DNA: TGTGCCAGCAGTTACTCGGACAGGAATAATTCACCCCTCCACTTT
CDR3 protein: CASSYSDRNNSPLHF

V gene: TRBV5-8
J gene: TRBJ2-1
clone size: NA
D gene: NA
CDR3 DNA: TGTGCCAGCAGCCAATTAGAATTAGCGGCCGGCTCCTACAATGAGCAGTTCTTC
CDR3 protein: CASSQLELAAGSYNEQFF

V gene: TRBV3-1/TRBV3-2
J gene: TRBJ1-3
clone size: NA
D gene: NA
CDR3 DNA: TGTGCCAGCAGCCAAGATGCGGGGGGCTCTGGAAACACCATATATTTT
CDR3 protein: CASSQDAGGSGNTIYF

V gene: TRBV3-1/TRBV3-2
J gene: TRBJ1-6
clone size: NA
D gene: TRBD1
CDR3 DNA: TGTGCCAGCAGCCAATATTCCCGGACAGGCGGACCTTCACCCCTCCACTTT
CDR3 protein: CASSQYSRTGGPSPLHF

V gene: TRBV19
J gene: TRBJ1-1
clone size: NA
D gene: NA
CDR3 DNA: TGTGCCAGTAGTATGGCGGGCAAGATGAACACTGAAGCTTTCTTT
CDR3 protein: CASSMAGKMNTEAFF

V gene: TRBV3-1/TRBV3-2
J gene: TRBJ1-1
clone size: NA
D gene: NA
CDR3 DNA: TGTGCCAGCAGCCAAGATGTTTTGGGGAAGGGGCTTATGAACACTGAAGCTTTCTTT
CDR3 protein: CASSQDVLGKGLMNTEAFF

V gene: TRBV28
J gene: TRBJ2-1
clone size: NA
D gene: TRBD1
CDR3 DNA: TGTGCCAGCAGTCTCCGGGACAGGGATCACAATGAGCAGTTCTTC
CDR3 protein: CASSLRDRDHNEQFF

V gene: TRBV30
J gene: TRBJ1-5
clone size: NA
D gene: NA
CDR3 DNA: TGTGCCTGGAGTGGCGTTGGGGGCGCGGGCAATCAGCCCCAGCATTTT
CDR3 protein: CAWSGVGGAGNQPQHF

V gene: TRBV12-5
J gene: TRBJ2-1
clone size: NA
D gene: NA
CDR3 DNA: TGTGCTAGTGGTTTGGCTGAGAGGAATGAGCAGTTCTTC
CDR3 protein: CASGLAERNEQFF

V gene: TRBV6-5
J gene: TRBJ2-7
clone size: NA
D gene: TRBD2
CDR3 DNA: TGTGCCAGCAAACTAGCGGACTCCTACGAGCAGTACTTC
CDR3 protein: CASKLADSYEQYF

V gene: TRBV6-5
J gene: TRBJ2-5
clone size: once
D gene: NA
CDR3 DNA: TGTGCCAGCAATTCGGCGGGGCGGATAGGAGAGACCCAGTACTTC
CDR3 protein: CASNSAGRIGETQYF

V gene: TRBV5-1
J gene: TRBJ2-1
clone size: NA
D gene: TRBD1
CDR3 DNA: TGCGCCAGCAGCTTGGGACCCGCGGCAGGGGGCAACAATGAGCAGTTCTTC
CDR3 protein: CASSLGPAAGGNNEQFF

V gene: TRBV5-1
J gene: TRBJ1-2
clone size: once
D gene: NA
CDR3 DNA: TGCGCCAGCAGCTTGCAGGGTGGGGGCTACACCTTC
CDR3 protein: CASSLQGGGYTF

V gene: TRBV7-2
J gene: TRBJ1-2
clone size: NA
D gene: NA
CDR3 DNA: TGTGCCAGCAGCTTAAAATGGGGCTCTAACTATGGCTACACCTTC
CDR3 protein: CASSLKWGSNYGYTF

V gene: TRBV7-9
J gene: TRBJ2-7
clone size: NA
D gene: TRBD1
CDR3 DNA: TGTGCCAGCAGCTTTGCCGGGACAGACTACGAGCAGTACTTC
CDR3 protein: CASSFAGTDYEQYF

V gene: TRBV27
J gene: TRBJ2-1
clone size: once
D gene: TRBD1
CDR3 DNA: TGTGCCAGCAGTTCCCCGGACAGGGGTCTATACAATGAGCAGTTCTTC
CDR3 protein: CASSSPDRGLYNEQFF

V gene: TRBV28
J gene: TRBJ1-1
clone size: NA
D gene: NA
CDR3 DNA: TGTGCCAGCAGCCCCCGAGACAGAGGGAACACTGAAGCTTTCTTT
CDR3 protein: CASSPRDRGNTEAFF

V gene: TRBV5-5
J gene: TRBJ1-2
clone size: NA
D gene: TRBD1
CDR3 DNA: TGTGCCAGCAGCTTGGAGTACAGGGGTGGCTATGGCTACACCTTC
CDR3 protein: CASSLEYRGGYGYTF

V gene: TRBV5-1
J gene: TRBJ1-2
clone size: NA
D gene: TRBD1
CDR3 DNA: TGCGCCAGCAGCTTGGGGGGACAGGAGAGGGGCTACACCTTC
CDR3 protein: CASSLGGQERGYTF

V gene: TRBV2
J gene: TRBJ1-3
clone size: NA
D gene: NA
CDR3 DNA: TGTGCCAGCAGTGAGGGGCACCGCTCTGGAAACACCATATATTTT
CDR3 protein: CASSEGHRSGNTIYF

V gene: TRBV27
J gene: TRBJ1-1
clone size: NA
D gene: TRBD1
CDR3 DNA: TGTGCCAGCAGTGTCGCCTCCGACAGGGTTGACACTGAAGCTTTCTTT
CDR3 protein: CASSVASDRVDTEAFF

V gene: TRBV19
J gene: TRBJ2-3
clone size: NA
D gene: NA
CDR3 DNA: TGTGCCAGTAGTATGGCCCGGATAGGGAAGGGGCTCGGTGGGGCAGATACGCAGTATTTT
CDR3 protein: CASSMARIGKGLGGADTQYF

V gene: TRBV10-3
J gene: TRBJ2-3
clone size: NA
D gene: NA
CDR3 DNA: TGTGCCATCAGCCGCGACTTTGCTAGCACAGATACGCAGTATTTT
CDR3 protein: CAISRDFASTDTQYF

V gene: TRBV5-1
J gene: TRBJ2-5
clone size: NA
D gene: TRBD2
CDR3 DNA: TGCGCCAGCAGCTTTGGACTAGCGGGGGGGCAAGAGACCCAGTACTTC
CDR3 protein: CASSFGLAGGQETQYF

V gene: TRBV20-1
J gene: TRBJ1-1
clone size: NA
D gene: NA
CDR3 DNA: TGCAGTGCTAGTCCTCTTTTCGAAGCTTTCTTT
CDR3 protein: CSASPLFEAFF

V gene: TRBV15
J gene: TRBJ2-1
clone size: once
D gene: NA
CDR3 DNA: TGTGCCACCAGCAGAGACGCTAGGGGCGGTGAGCAGTTCTTC
CDR3 protein: CATSRDARGGEQFF

V gene: TRBV6-4
J gene: TRBJ2-7
clone size: NA
D gene: NA
CDR3 DNA: TGTGCCAGCAGTGGGCCCTACGAGCAGTACTTC
CDR3 protein: CASSGPYEQYF

V gene: TRBV3-1/TRBV3-2
J gene: TRBJ2-5
clone size: NA
D gene: TRBD2
CDR3 DNA: TGTGCCAGCAGCCAAAGCAGCGGGGGACAAGAGACCCAGTACTTC
CDR3 protein: CASSQSSGGQETQYF

V gene: TRBV7-9
J gene: TRBJ2-3
clone size: NA
D gene: TRBD2
CDR3 DNA: TGTGCCAGCAGCCCGCCCTCAGCGGGGGCTATGGGAGATACGCAGTATTTT
CDR3 protein: CASSPPSAGAMGDTQYF

V gene: TRBV5-1
J gene: TRBJ2-7
clone size: once
D gene: TRBD2
CDR3 DNA: TGCGCCAGCAGCCCGGGGACTAGAATTACCTACGAGCAGTACTTC
CDR3 protein: CASSPGTRITYEQYF

V gene: TRBV4-2
J gene: TRBJ1-5
clone size: NA
D gene: TRBD1
CDR3 DNA: TGTGCCAGCAGCCAAACGGACAGGATCAATCAGCCCCAGCATTTT
CDR3 protein: CASSQTDRINQPQHF

V gene: TRBV18
J gene: TRBJ1-3
clone size: NA
D gene: NA
CDR3 DNA: TGTGCCAGCTCGCTAATGGGCACCTCTGGAAACACCATATATTTT
CDR3 protein: CASSLMGTSGNTIYF

V gene: TRBV5-1
J gene: TRBJ2-7
clone size: NA
D gene: NA
CDR3 DNA: TGCGCCAGCAGCTTGGACGGCAGGCCCTCCTACGAGCAGTACTTC
CDR3 protein: CASSLDGRPSYEQYF

V gene: TRBV29-1
J gene: TRBJ2-5
clone size: NA
D gene: TRBD1
CDR3 DNA: TGCAGCGTTGAAGACACAGGGGGACGGGAAACCCAGTACTTC
CDR3 protein: CSVEDTGGRETQYF

V gene: TRBV5-4
J gene: TRBJ1-2
clone size: NA
D gene: NA
CDR3 DNA: TGTGCCAGCAGCCTGAAGTTTCAGGGGAAAGCTAACTATGGCTACACCTTC
CDR3 protein: CASSLKFQGKANYGYTF

V gene: TRBV5-5
J gene: TRBJ2-5
clone size: NA
D gene: TRBD1
CDR3 DNA: TGTGCCAGCAGCTTGGGACAGGGGGCAGGGGAGACCCAGTACTTC
CDR3 protein: CASSLGQGAGETQYF

V gene: TRBV5-5
J gene: TRBJ1-2
clone size: NA
D gene: TRBD1
CDR3 DNA: TGTGCCAGCAGCTTGCGGACAGGGTTGGGAGGCTACACCTTC
CDR3 protein: CASSLRTGLGGYTF

V gene: TRBV10-2
J gene: TRBJ2-1
clone size: NA
D gene: TRBD2
CDR3 DNA: TGCGCCAGCAGTGACTTTGGACTAGCGGGAGTGAATGAGCAGTTCTTC
CDR3 protein: CASSDFGLAGVNEQFF

V gene: TRBV10-3
J gene: TRBJ1-3
clone size: NA
D gene: NA
CDR3 DNA: TGTGCCACCCTGACAGATCTCTCTGGAAACACCATATATTTT
CDR3 protein: CATLTDLSGNTIYF

V gene: TRBV5-1
J gene: TRBJ1-2
clone size: NA
D gene: NA
CDR3 DNA: TGCGCCAGCAGCTTGGCCAGACCCCAGGAGGATGGCTACACCTTC
CDR3 protein: CASSLARPQEDGYTF

V gene: TRBV5-4
J gene: TRBJ1-1
clone size: NA
D gene: NA
CDR3 DNA: TGTGCCAGCAGCCCGGGGGGGGAGACCACTGAAGCTTTCTTT
CDR3 protein: CASSPGGETTEAFF

V gene: TRBV15
J gene: TRBJ2-7
clone size: NA
D gene: TRBD2
CDR3 DNA: TGTGCCACCAGCAGAGATCGAACCCTAGCGGGAGGGACCTACGAGCAGTACTTC
CDR3 protein: CATSRDRTLAGGTYEQYF

V gene: TRBV6-5
J gene: TRBJ2-1
clone size: NA
D gene: NA
CDR3 DNA: TGTGCCAGCAGCCGAGGCCCGGTCTACAATGAGCAGTTCTTC
CDR3 protein: CASSRGPVYNEQFF

V gene: TRBV6-2/TRBV6-3
J gene: TRBJ2-7
clone size: NA
D gene: TRBD2
CDR3 DNA: TGTGCCAGCAGTTACACTAGCGGGGTCTACGAGCAGTACTTC
CDR3 protein: CASSYTSGVYEQYF

V gene: TRBV4-1
J gene: TRBJ1-1
clone size: NA
D gene: TRBD1
CDR3 DNA: TGCGCCAGCAGCCAAGGAACAGGGGGGAACACTGAAGCTTTCTTT
CDR3 protein: CASSQGTGGNTEAFF

V gene: TRBV29-1
J gene: TRBJ2-7
clone size: NA
D gene: TRBD2
CDR3 DNA: TGCAGCGTTGAGGCCCTGGGACTAGCGGGGGGTAACGAGCAGTACTTC
CDR3 protein: CSVEALGLAGGNEQYF

V gene: TRBV3-1/TRBV3-2
J gene: TRBJ2-3
clone size: once
D gene: NA
CDR3 DNA: TGTGCCAGCAGCCATGCGCACTGGGGGGACACAGATACGCAGTATTTT
CDR3 protein: CASSHAHWGDTDTQYF

V gene: TRBV12-3/TRBV12-4
J gene: TRBJ1-1
clone size: NA
D gene: TRBD1
CDR3 DNA: TGTGCCAGCAGTTTAGACAGGGGGACTGAAGCTTTCTTT
CDR3 protein: CASSLDRGTEAFF

V gene: TRBV3-1/TRBV3-2
J gene: TRBJ2-7
clone size: NA
D gene: TRBD2
CDR3 DNA: TGTGCCAGCAGCCAATCAGGCGGGAGTATGATGGAGCAGTACTTC
CDR3 protein: CASSQSGGSMMEQYF

V gene: TRBV18
J gene: TRBJ1-1
clone size: NA
D gene: NA
CDR3 DNA: TGTGCCAGCTCAGGAGTAGTGAACACTGAAGCTTTCTTT
CDR3 protein: CASSGVVNTEAFF

V gene: TRBV24-1
J gene: TRBJ1-2
clone size: NA
D gene: TRBD1
CDR3 DNA: TGTGCCACCAGTGGTCCGGGACAGGCGGGCTATGGCTACACCTTC
CDR3 protein: CATSGPGQAGYGYTF

V gene: TRBV5-4
J gene: TRBJ2-3
clone size: NA
D gene: TRBD2
CDR3 DNA: TGTGCCAGCAGCTCGGGACTAGCGGGGGGCGGAAGCACAGATACGCAGTATTTT
CDR3 protein: CASSSGLAGGGSTDTQYF